This T cell receptor beta chain was sequenced for a study of T cells in localized non-small cell lung cancer. Study results and caveats: Greater T cell density in blood accompanied longer overall survival. Of the tissues analyzed, uninvolved adjacent lung showed maximal T cell clonality, greater than tumor.

The V end was cut by 3 bases, the J end by 5 bases, with 11 bases between. The CDR3 loop spans 12 amino acids. From germline, CDR1 is SQVTM and CDR2 ANQGSEA. About this clone itself: Its antigen remains unidentified.

TCRdb's copy holds only in-frame clones and misses some; the assay was immunoSEQ multiplex PCR. The sample contains some 21,000 clones, around 89% of which appear only once. This receptor was identified in a man between 40 and 70 years old with stage I lung adenocarcinoma. This rearrangement joins TRBV29-1 to TRBJ2-7, with D tentatively TRBD2 (6 bases). The material sequenced was peripheral blood, taken before any cancer treatment. The DNA for the CDR3 is TGCAGCGTTGACAGGGAGGACGACGAGCAGTACTTC. Translating it yields CSVDREDDEQYF.